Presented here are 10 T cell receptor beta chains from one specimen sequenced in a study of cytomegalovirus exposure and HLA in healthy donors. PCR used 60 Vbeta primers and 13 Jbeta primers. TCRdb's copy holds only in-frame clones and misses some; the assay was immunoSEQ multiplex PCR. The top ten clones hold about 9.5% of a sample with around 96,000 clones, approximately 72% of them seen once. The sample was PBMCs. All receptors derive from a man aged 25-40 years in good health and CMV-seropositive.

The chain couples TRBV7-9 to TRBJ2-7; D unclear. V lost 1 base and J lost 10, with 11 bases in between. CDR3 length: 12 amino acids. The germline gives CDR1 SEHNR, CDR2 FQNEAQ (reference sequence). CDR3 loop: CASSLGSTSQYF. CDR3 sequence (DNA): TGTGCCAGCAGCTTAGGTAGTACCTCCCAGTACTTC.

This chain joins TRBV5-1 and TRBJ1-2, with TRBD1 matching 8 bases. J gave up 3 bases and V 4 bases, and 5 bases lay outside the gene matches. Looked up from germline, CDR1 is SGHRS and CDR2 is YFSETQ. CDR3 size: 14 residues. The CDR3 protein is CASSRGQDDYGYTF. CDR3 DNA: TGCGCCAGCAGCCGGGGACAGGATGACTATGGCTACACCTTC.

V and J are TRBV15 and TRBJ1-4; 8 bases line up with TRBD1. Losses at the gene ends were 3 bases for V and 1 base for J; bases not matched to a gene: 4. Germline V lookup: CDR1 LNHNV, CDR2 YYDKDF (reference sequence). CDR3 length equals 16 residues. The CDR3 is CATSRDREVTNEKLFF. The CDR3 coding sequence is TGTGCCACCAGCAGGGACAGGGAGGTAACTAATGAAAAACTGTTTTTT.

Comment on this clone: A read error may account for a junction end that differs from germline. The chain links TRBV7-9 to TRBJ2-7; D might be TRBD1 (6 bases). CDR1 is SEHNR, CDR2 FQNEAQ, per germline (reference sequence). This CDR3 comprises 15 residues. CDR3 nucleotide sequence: TGTTCCAGCAGCTTAGCGCTCGGACAGACGTACGAGCAGTACTTC. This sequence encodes CSSSLALGQTYEQYF.

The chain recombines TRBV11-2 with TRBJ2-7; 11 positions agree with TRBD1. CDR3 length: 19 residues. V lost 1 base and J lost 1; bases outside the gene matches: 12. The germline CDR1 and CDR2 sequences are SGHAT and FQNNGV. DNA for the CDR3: TGTGCCAGCAGCTTAGGTAAAGGACAGGGGGCTCGCCGATCCTACGAGCAGTACTTC. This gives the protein CASSLGKGQGARRSYEQYF.

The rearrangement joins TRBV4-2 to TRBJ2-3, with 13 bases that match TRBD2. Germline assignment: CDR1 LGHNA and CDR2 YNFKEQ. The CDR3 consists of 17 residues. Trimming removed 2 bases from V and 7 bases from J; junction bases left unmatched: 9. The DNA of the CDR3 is TGTGCCAGCAGCCAACCATCTACTAGCGGGGGGGCGAATACGCAGTATTTT. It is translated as CASSQPSTSGGANTQYF.

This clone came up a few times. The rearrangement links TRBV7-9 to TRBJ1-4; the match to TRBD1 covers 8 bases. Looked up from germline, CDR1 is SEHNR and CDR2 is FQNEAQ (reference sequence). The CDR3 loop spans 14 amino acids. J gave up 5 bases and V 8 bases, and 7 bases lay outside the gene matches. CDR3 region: CASGRGTGNEKLFF. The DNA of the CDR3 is TGTGCCAGCGGACGGGGGACAGGCAATGAAAAACTGTTTTTT.

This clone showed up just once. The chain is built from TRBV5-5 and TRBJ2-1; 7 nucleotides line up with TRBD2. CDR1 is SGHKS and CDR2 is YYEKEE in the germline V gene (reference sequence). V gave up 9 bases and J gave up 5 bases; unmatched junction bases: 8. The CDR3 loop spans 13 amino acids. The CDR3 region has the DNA TGTGCCACCCCTGGGGGGGTGGACAATGAGCAGTTCTTC. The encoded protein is CATPGGVDNEQFF.

CDR3 loop: CASSIDGGSQPQHF. CDR3 coding DNA: TGTGCCAGTAGTATAGATGGAGGCAGTCAGCCCCAGCATTTT. The chain has TRBV19 and TRBJ1-5; D remains unclear. This CDR3 contains 14 residues. V was cut by 0 bases and J by 6 bases, with 9 bases left in between. Germline CDR1 reads LNHDA; CDR2 reads SQIVND (reference sequence).

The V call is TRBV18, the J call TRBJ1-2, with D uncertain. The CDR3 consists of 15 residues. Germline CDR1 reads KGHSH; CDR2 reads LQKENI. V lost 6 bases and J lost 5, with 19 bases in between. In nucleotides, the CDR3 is TGTGCCAGCTCCCCAAGACCACAGCTTGGATATGGCTACACCTTC. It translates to CASSPRPQLGYGYTF.